Presented here are 9 T cell receptor beta chains from one specimen sequenced in a study of cytomegalovirus exposure and HLA in healthy donors. It was with 60 Vbeta and 13 Jbeta primers that the PCR ran. TCRdb keeps only in-frame clones here, not all; method: immunoSEQ multiplex PCR. The sample yields 150,000 to 200,000 clones, about 80% seen once. Sequencing used PBMCs. These receptors were obtained from a woman aged 45-65 years in good health and CMV-seronegative.

The count of this clone is one. The rearrangement joins TRBV28 to TRBJ2-7, with D perhaps TRBD1 (5 bases). Trimming took 3 bases from V and 4 from J, leaving 7 bases between them. The CDR3 has 12 residues. Germline lookup yields CDR1 MDHEN and CDR2 SYDVKM. CDR3 region: CASSLGQYEQYF. The CDR3 nucleotides are TGTGCCAGCAGTTTGGGGCAGTACGAGCAGTACTTC.

This rearrangement joins TRBV28 to TRBJ2-7; TRBD1 matches at 7 bases. This CDR3 comprises 16 residues. The trim removed 5 bases at V and 3 bases at J, leaving 13 bases unmatched. Germline V gene data show CDR1 as MDHEN and CDR2 as SYDVKM. The CDR3 nucleotides are TGTGCCAGCAGTCGTAACAGGGGAACCGAATACTACGAGCAGTACTTC. The encoded protein is CASSRNRGTEYYEQYF.

The rearrangement links TRBV15 to TRBJ1-6; possible D gene TRBD1, 6 bases. The CDR3 has 16 residues. CDR1 is LNHNV and CDR2 is YYDKDF in the germline V gene (reference sequence). V was cut by 3 bases and J by 2 bases, with 11 bases left in between. This CDR3 is CATSRVGATYNSPLHF. The CDR3 DNA is TGTGCCACCAGCAGGGTGGGGGCCACCTATAATTCACCCCTCCACTTT.

This clone was seen a single time. This chain links TRBV28 with TRBJ1-4; tentatively, D is TRBD1 (5 bases). Trimming stripped 6 bases from V and 8 bases from J, with 19 bases between. Germline V lookup: CDR1 MDHEN, CDR2 SYDVKM. The CDR3 covers 15 residues. CDR3 sequence: CASSFSRDWQEKLFF. The CDR3 bases are TGTGCCAGCAGCTTCAGCAGGGATTGGCAGGAAAAACTGTTTTTT.

This chain connects TRBV9 to TRBJ1-1; no clear D. Trimming shortened V by 0 bases and J by 2 bases, and 5 bases separated the two germline ends. The CDR3 is made up of 13 amino acids. Germline V gives CDR1 SGDLS, CDR2 YYNGEE. CDR3 DNA: TGTGCCAGCAGCGTAGACAGTAACACTGAAGCTTTCTTT. Amino acid sequence: CASSVDSNTEAFF.

This sequence joins TRBV6-4 and TRBJ1-6, with D perhaps matching TRBD1 (6 bases). CDR3 length equals 14 residues. The germline V gene encodes CDR1 MRHNA and CDR2 SNTAGT. Trimming left V 6 bases short and J 9 bases short, with 15 bases between. CDR3 nucleotide sequence: TGTGCCAGCAGCGACGACGGGGGGCGTTCACCCCTCCACTTT. The encoded protein is CASSDDGGRSPLHF.

This chain joins TRBV5-1 and TRBJ1-1, with a tentative D call TRBD1 (5 bases). The CDR3 loop spans 15 amino acids. Looked up from germline, CDR1 is SGHRS and CDR2 is YFSETQ. Trimming cost V 2 bases and J 3 bases, with 14 bases left between them. The CDR3 region has the DNA TGCGCCAGCAGCTTCAGGGCGGTGGGTTACACTGAAGCTTTCTTT. Its translation: CASSFRAVGYTEAFF.

This rearrangement joins TRBV5-1 to TRBJ2-6; 8 bases align to TRBD1. The CDR3 runs 19 residues. Germline lookup yields CDR1 SGHRS and CDR2 YFSETQ. J gave up 4 bases and V 0 bases, and 12 bases lay outside the gene matches. CDR3 sequence reads: CASSLGIGRGLAGANVLTF. DNA of the CDR3: TGCGCCAGCAGCTTGGGTATCGGCAGGGGGCTAGCCGGGGCCAACGTCCTGACTTTC. Variable domain in full (rest from reference TRBV5-1 and TRBJ2-6): KAGVTQTPRYLIKTRGQQVTLSCSPISGHRSVSWYQQTPGQGLQFLFEYFSETQRNKGNFPGRFSGRQFSNSRSEMNVSTLELGDSALYLCASSLGIGRGLAGANVLTFGAGSRLTVL.

J is TRBJ1-6 and V is TRBV5-8; D is unresolved. The V gene lost 2 bases and the J gene lost 9 bases, with 9 bases spanning the gap. Germline V lookup: CDR1 SGHTS, CDR2 YDEGEE. The CDR3 has 13 residues. Here the CDR3 DNA reads TGTGCCAGCAGCTTTGTCCGGGGTTCACCCCTCCACTTT. This translates into CASSFVRGSPLHF.